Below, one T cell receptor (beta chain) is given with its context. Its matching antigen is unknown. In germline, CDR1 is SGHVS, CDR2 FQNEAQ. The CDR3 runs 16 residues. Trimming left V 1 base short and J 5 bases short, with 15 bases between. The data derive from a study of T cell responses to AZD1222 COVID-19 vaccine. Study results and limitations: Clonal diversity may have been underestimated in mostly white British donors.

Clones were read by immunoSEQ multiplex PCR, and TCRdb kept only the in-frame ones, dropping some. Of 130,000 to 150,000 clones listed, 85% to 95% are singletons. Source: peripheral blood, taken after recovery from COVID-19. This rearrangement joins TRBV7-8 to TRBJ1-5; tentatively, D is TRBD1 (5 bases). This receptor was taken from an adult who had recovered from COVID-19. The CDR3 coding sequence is TGTGCCAGCAGCTTAGAAGGCAGGGCCTCTTATCAGCCCCAGCATTTT. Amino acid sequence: CASSLEGRASYQPQHF.